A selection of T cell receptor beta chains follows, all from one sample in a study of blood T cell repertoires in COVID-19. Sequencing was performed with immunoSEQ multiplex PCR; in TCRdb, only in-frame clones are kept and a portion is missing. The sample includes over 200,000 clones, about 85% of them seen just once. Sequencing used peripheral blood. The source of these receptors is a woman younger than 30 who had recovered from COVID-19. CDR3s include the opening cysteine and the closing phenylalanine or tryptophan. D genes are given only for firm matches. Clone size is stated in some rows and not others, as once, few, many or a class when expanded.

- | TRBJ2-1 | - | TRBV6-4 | CASSDSEAELFF | TGTGCCAGCAGTGACTCGGAGGCCGAGCTGTTCTTC
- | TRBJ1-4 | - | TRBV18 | CASSPRRGEKLFF | TGTGCCAGCTCACCACGGCGGGGGGAAAAACTGTTTTTT
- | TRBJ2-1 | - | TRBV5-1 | CASSFFDSTSSYNEQFF | TGCGCCAGCAGCTTCTTTGACTCAACGAGCTCCTACAATGAGCAGTTCTTC
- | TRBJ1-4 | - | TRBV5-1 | CASSSELAGAEKLFF | TGCGCCAGCAGCTCCGAACTAGCGGGAGCGGAAAAACTGTTTTTT
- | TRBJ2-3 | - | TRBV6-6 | CASSFDRSTDTQYF | TGTGCCAGCAGTTTCGACAGGAGCACAGATACGCAGTATTTT
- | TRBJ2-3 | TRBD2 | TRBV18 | CASSPASGSFIDTQYF | TGTGCCAGCTCACCAGCGAGCGGGAGTTTTATAGATACGCAGTATTTT
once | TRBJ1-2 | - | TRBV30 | CAWSPDRFYGYTF | TGTGCCTGGAGTCCCGACAGGTTCTATGGCTACACCTTC
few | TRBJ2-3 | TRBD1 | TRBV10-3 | CAISVTDRGLADTQYF | TGTGCCATCAGTGTCACCGACAGGGGACTGGCAGATACGCAGTATTTT
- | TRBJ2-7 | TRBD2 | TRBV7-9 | CASSSSGTSGRYEQYF | TGTGCCAGCAGCTCATCCGGGACTAGCGGTCGCTACGAGCAGTACTTC
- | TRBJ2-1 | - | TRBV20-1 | CSASREWVGNEQFF | TGCAGTGCTAGTCGGGAGTGGGTCGGCAATGAGCAGTTCTTC
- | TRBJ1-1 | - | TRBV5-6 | CASSKTSGEPEAFF | TGTGCCAGCAGCAAAACCTCAGGGGAGCCTGAAGCTTTCTTT
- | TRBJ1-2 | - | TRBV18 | CASSLETNYGYTF | TGTGCCAGCTCACTTGAGACTAACTATGGCTACACCTTC
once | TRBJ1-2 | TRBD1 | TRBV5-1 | CASSLEVAQGAHGYTF | TGCGCCAGCAGCTTGGAGGTAGCGCAGGGGGCGCATGGCTACACCTTC
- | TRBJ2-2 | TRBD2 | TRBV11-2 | CASSSPPPSGSTGELFF | TGTGCCAGCAGCTCACCCCCCCCTAGCGGGTCCACCGGGGAGCTGTTTTTT
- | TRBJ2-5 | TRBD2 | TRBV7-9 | CASSSREGSRQETQYF | TGTGCCAGCAGCTCCAGGGAGGGTTCACGCCAAGAGACCCAGTACTTC
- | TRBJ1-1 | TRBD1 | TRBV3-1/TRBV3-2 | CASSPFDRGDTEAFF | TGTGCCAGCAGCCCTTTCGACAGGGGCGACACTGAAGCTTTCTTT
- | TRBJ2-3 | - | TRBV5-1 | CASSETTLAGDFTDTQYF | TGCGCCAGCAGCGAAACCACATTAGCCGGAGACTTCACAGATACGCAGTATTTT
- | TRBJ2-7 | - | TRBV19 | CASSERTPSYEQYF | TGTGCCAGTAGTGAGCGGACTCCCTCCTACGAGCAGTACTTC
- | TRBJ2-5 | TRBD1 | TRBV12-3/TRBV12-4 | CASSRDRWKTQYF | TGTGCCAGCAGCCGGGACAGGTGGAAGACCCAGTACTTC
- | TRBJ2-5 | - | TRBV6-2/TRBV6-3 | CASSFRPLRRETQYF | TGTGCCAGCAGTTTCCGGCCCCTTCGGAGAGAGACCCAGTACTTC
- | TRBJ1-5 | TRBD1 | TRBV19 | CASSLTGTLGGNQPQHF | TGTGCCAGTAGCCTGACAGGGACGTTGGGGGGCAATCAGCCCCAGCATTTT
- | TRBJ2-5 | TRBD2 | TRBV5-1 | CASSLGSGSRETQYF | TGCGCCAGCAGCTTGGGTAGCGGGAGTCGAGAGACCCAGTACTTC
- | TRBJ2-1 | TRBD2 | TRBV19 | CASKLAGDQNEQFF | TGTGCCAGTAAACTAGCGGGAGATCAGAATGAGCAGTTCTTC
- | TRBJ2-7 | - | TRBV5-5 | CASSLDPGYEQYF | TGTGCCAGCAGCTTGGATCCGGGCTACGAGCAGTACTTC
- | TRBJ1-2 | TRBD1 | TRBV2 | CASDRGGNYGYTF | TGTGCCAGCGACAGGGGTGGAAACTATGGCTACACCTTC
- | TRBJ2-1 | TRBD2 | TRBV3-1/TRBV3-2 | CASSQDSTSASYNEQFF | TGTGCCAGCAGCCAAGACTCCACTAGCGCCTCCTACAATGAGCAGTTCTTC
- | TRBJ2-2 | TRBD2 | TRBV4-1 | CASSHAGGPGELFF | TGCGCCAGCAGCCACGCGGGAGGCCCCGGGGAGCTGTTTTTT
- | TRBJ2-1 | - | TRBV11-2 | CASSWTVNEQFF | TGTGCCAGCAGCTGGACTGTCAATGAGCAGTTCTTC
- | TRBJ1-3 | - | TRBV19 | CATLGGVTGNTIYF | TGTGCCACCCTGGGAGGGGTGACTGGAAACACCATATATTTT
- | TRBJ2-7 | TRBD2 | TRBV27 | CASSLYPLTSGAYEQYF | TGTGCCAGCAGTTTATACCCGTTGACTAGCGGAGCCTACGAGCAGTACTTC
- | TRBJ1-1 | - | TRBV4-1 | CASSQGVWEDTEAFF | TGCGCCAGCAGCCAAGGGGTCTGGGAGGACACTGAAGCTTTCTTT
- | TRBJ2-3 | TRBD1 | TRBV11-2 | CASRLQDRGQYF | TGTGCCAGCAGACTTCAAGACAGGGGGCAGTATTTT
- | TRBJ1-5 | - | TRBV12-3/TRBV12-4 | CASSQGGQPQHF | TGTGCCAGCAGTCAGGGCGGTCAGCCCCAGCATTTT
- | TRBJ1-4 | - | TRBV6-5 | CASSYLRTGEKLFF | TGTGCCAGCAGTTATCTCCGAACGGGTGAAAAACTGTTTTTT
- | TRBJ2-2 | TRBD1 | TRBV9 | CASSVARGLGELFF | TGTGCCAGCAGCGTAGCCAGGGGGCTTGGGGAGCTGTTTTTT
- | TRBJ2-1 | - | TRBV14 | CASSQDHFREEQFF | TGTGCCAGCAGCCAAGATCATTTCAGGGAAGAGCAGTTCTTC
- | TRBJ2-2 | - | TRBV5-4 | CASSLLPQGTSGELFF | TGTGCCAGCAGCTTACTACCTCAGGGGACGTCCGGGGAGCTGTTTTTT
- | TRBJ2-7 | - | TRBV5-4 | CASSLEPSTHYEQYF | TGTGCCAGCAGCTTGGAACCCTCCACACACTACGAGCAGTACTTC
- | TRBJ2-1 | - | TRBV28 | CASSFLGLYYNEQFF | TGTGCCAGCAGTTTTTTGGGACTTTACTACAATGAGCAGTTCTTC
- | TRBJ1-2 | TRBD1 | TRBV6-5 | CASGGTGGRGYTF | TGTGCCAGCGGCGGGACAGGGGGCCGGGGCTACACCTTC
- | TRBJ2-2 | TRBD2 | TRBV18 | CASSPGLANTGELFF | TGTGCCAGCTCCCCCGGACTAGCGAACACCGGGGAGCTGTTTTTT
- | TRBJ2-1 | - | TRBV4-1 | CASSQEHALAGPYNEQFF | TGCGCCAGCAGCCAAGAACACGCTCTCGCGGGACCATACAATGAGCAGTTCTTC
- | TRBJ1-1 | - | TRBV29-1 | CSGNRDTTLNTEAFF | TGCAGCGGGAACCGGGACACTACCTTGAACACTGAAGCTTTCTTT